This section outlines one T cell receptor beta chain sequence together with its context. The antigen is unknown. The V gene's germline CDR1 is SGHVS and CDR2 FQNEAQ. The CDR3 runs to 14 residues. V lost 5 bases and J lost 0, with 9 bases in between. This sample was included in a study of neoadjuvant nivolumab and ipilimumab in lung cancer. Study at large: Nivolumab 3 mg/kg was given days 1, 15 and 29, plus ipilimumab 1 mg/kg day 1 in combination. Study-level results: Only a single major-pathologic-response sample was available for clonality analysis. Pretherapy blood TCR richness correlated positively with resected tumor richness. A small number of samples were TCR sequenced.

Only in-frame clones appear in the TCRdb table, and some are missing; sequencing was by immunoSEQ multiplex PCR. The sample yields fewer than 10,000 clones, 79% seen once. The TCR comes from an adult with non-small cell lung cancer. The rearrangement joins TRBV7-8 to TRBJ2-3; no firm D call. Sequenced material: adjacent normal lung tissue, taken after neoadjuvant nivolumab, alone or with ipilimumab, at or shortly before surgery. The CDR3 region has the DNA TGTGCCAGCAGCCTTCGTACTAGCACAGATACGCAGTATTTT. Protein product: CASSLRTSTDTQYF.